Listed below are T cell receptor beta chains from one sample, sequenced in a study of OX40 agonist ivuxolimab in advanced cancers. The assay was immunoSEQ multiplex PCR, and TCRdb's table has in-frame clones only and misses some. The data show around 50,000 clones, about 88% seen once. The specimen comprised CD4+ or CD8+ T cells sorted from blood, sampled in a trial of the OX40 agonist ivuxolimab. The receptors originated from an adult with an advanced solid tumor such as melanoma, head and neck, liver or kidney cancer. CDR3s include the opening cysteine and the closing phenylalanine or tryptophan. A D gene is named only where the DNA matches it firmly. The size of a clone is reported for some rows only, either as once, few or many, or as a class for expanded clones.

>.|TRBV10-2|TRBD2|TRBJ2-5
CASSWGGVGKETQYF
TGCGCCAGCAGTTGGGGGGGAGTAGGAAAAGAGACCCAGTACTTC
>.|TRBV15|.|TRBJ1-2
CATSRDGYGYTF
TGTGCCACCAGCCGGGACGGTTATGGCTACACCTTC
>.|TRBV4-2|.|TRBJ2-3
CASSPTGGLTTDTQYF
TGTGCCAGCAGCCCCACTGGGGGACTTACCACAGATACGCAGTATTTT
>.|TRBV28|TRBD1|TRBJ1-1
CASTPGGRYTEAFF
TGTGCCAGCACCCCAGGGGGGAGGTATACTGAAGCTTTCTTT
>.|TRBV5-5|TRBD1|TRBJ2-1
CASSQDRGNEQFF
TGTGCCAGCAGCCAGGACAGGGGCAATGAGCAGTTCTTC
>.|TRBV5-4|TRBD1|TRBJ1-2
CASSLRQGVYTF
TGTGCCAGCAGCTTGCGACAGGGGGTTTACACCTTC
>.|TRBV5-1|.|TRBJ1-2
CASSLDRRYGYTF
TGCGCCAGCAGCTTGGACAGAAGATATGGCTACACCTTC
>.|TRBV5-1|.|TRBJ2-7
CASSLRGRFYEQYF
TGCGCCAGCAGCTTGCGGGGACGCTTCTACGAGCAGTACTTC
>.|TRBV6-5|.|TRBJ1-1
CASSTFGVNTEAFF
TGTGCCAGCAGCACGTTCGGGGTGAACACTGAAGCTTTCTTT
>.|TRBV2|.|TRBJ1-3
CASRSLIPGRSGNTIYF
TGTGCCAGCAGATCTCTTATCCCAGGAAGATCCGGAAACACCATATATTTT
>.|TRBV2|TRBD2|TRBJ2-7
CASLAGGYEQYF
TGTGCCAGCCTCGCGGGAGGCTACGAGCAGTACTTC
>.|TRBV5-1|TRBD2|TRBJ2-5
CASSLAGGETQYF
TGCGCCAGCAGCCTAGCGGGAGGGGAGACCCAGTACTTC
>.|TRBV15|.|TRBJ1-1
CATSGGRVNTEAFF
TGTGCCACCAGCGGGGGCAGGGTGAACACTGAAGCTTTCTTT
>.|TRBV6-6|TRBD1|TRBJ2-7
CASSYGDRGEQYF
TGTGCCAGCAGTTACGGTGACAGGGGCGAGCAGTACTTC
>once|TRBV29-1|.|TRBJ2-5
CSVEDRGGQQYF
TGCAGCGTTGAAGATCGGGGCGGCCAGCAGTACTTC
>.|TRBV30|.|TRBJ2-7
CAWSDLGGSTAYEQYF
TGTGCCTGGAGCGATCTTGGCGGGTCCACTGCCTACGAGCAGTACTTC
>.|TRBV19|TRBD2|TRBJ2-5
CASSIGLDRVVAETQYF
TGTGCCAGTAGTATTGGACTAGATCGGGTTGTAGCAGAGACCCAGTACTTC
>few|TRBV4-1|.|TRBJ2-3
CASSQERRFTDTQYF
TGCGCCAGCAGCCAAGAGAGGCGGTTCACAGATACGCAGTATTTT
>.|TRBV30|TRBD2|TRBJ2-7
CAWSSTSGRTVRF
TGTGCCTGGAGTTCGACTAGCGGGAGGACCGTGAGGTTC
>once|TRBV6-4|TRBD2|TRBJ2-3
CASKPGLASDTQYF
TGTGCCAGCAAGCCGGGACTAGCGTCAGATACGCAGTATTTT
>.|TRBV9|.|TRBJ2-5
CASSVGSGLGWDRETQYF
TGTGCCAGCAGCGTAGGGTCCGGACTAGGTTGGGACAGGGAGACCCAGTACTTC
>.|TRBV11-2|TRBD2|TRBJ2-3
CASSLSAGAADTQYF
TGTGCCAGCAGCTTATCGGCGGGAGCGGCGGATACGCAGTATTTT
>.|TRBV9|TRBD2|TRBJ2-1
CASSVSGSSYNEQFF
TGTGCCAGCAGCGTCAGCGGGAGCTCCTACAATGAGCAGTTCTTC
>.|TRBV5-1|.|TRBJ2-5
CASSLYSGPQETQYF
TGCGCCAGCAGCTTGTACAGCGGTCCTCAAGAGACCCAGTACTTC
>.|TRBV6-5|TRBD2|TRBJ2-3
CASSWGLASTDTQYF
TGTGCCAGCAGTTGGGGACTAGCGAGCACAGATACGCAGTATTTT
>.|TRBV20-1|.|TRBJ2-1
CSARSVPQFF
TGCAGTGCTAGATCGGTCCCACAGTTCTTC
>medium-sized|TRBV5-6|TRBD2|TRBJ2-5
CASSTRLAGGETQYF
TGTGCCAGCAGCACCCGACTAGCGGGAGGGGAGACCCAGTACTTC